These T cell receptor beta chains were read from a single sample in a study of T-cell reconstitution after alpha-beta-depleted transplantation in children. MiXCR, applied by TCRdb to the PCR reads, yields one record per CDR3 protein. The table lists hundreds of thousands of distinct CDR3 sequences, roughly 17% of them singletons. The sequenced sample was PBMCs from the stem cell graft donor, obtained from the stem cell graft. The receptors here all came from a human donor who donated a stem cell graft to a child with acute myeloid leukemia. Both conserved end residues are part of each CDR3. The D gene is left open where the match is weak. Rows give clone size only sometimes, using once, few, many, or a class for an expanded clone.

J,D,length,V,size,DNA,CDR3
TRBJ2-6,-,16,TRBV6-1,few,TGTGCCAGCAGCCAACTAGGGGCAACCGGGGCCAACGTCCTGACTTTC,CASSQLGATGANVLTF
TRBJ2-4,-,20,TRBV4-3,-,TGCGCCAGCAGCCAAGATTTATGGGAAACGGTTTCCTTAGCCAAAAACATTCAGTACTTC,CASSQDLWETVSLAKNIQYF
TRBJ2-1,TRBD1,20,TRBV20-1,-,TGCAGTGCTAGATTGACGGGACAGGTTGGCAGAGGTGGCTCCTACAATGAGCAGTTCTTC,CSARLTGQVGRGGSYNEQFF
TRBJ2-3,-,13,TRBV7-2,few,TGTGCCAGCGGGATTCCAGTCACAGATACGCAGTATTTT,CASGIPVTDTQYF
TRBJ2-3,-,14,TRBV20-1,many,TGCAGTGCGGTCGTGTCTTCGGGCCCAGATACGCAGTATTTT,CSAVVSSGPDTQYF
TRBJ1-1,-,13,TRBV7-2,-,TGTGCCAGCAGCCCCCTTGGTGGGGGGCAAGCTTTCTTT,CASSPLGGGQAFF
TRBJ2-3,TRBD2,16,TRBV6-1,few,TGTGCCAGCAGTAAGACCGGGACTAGCGGCACAGATACGCAGTATTTT,CASSKTGTSGTDTQYF
TRBJ2-2,TRBD2,17,TRBV13,-,TGTGCCAGCAGCTCACCGGGACTAGCGCGGAACACCGGGGAGCTGTTTTTT,CASSSPGLARNTGELFF
TRBJ1-5,-,14,TRBV7-2,-,TGTGCCAGCAGCTTAGTGGGGGCCGGTCAGCCCCAGCATTTT,CASSLVGAGQPQHF
TRBJ1-6,TRBD1,16,TRBV6-1,few,TGTGCCAGCGGATTGGCCGGGACAGGGGAAAATTCACCCCTCCACTTT,CASGLAGTGENSPLHF
TRBJ1-1,-,11,TRBV30,-,TGTGCCCTGGAAAGGAACACTGAAGCTTTCTTT,CALERNTEAFF
TRBJ2-1,-,15,TRBV12-3/TRBV12-4,many,TGTGCCAGCAACTATGGGGGGCGCCTTGACAATGAGCAGTTCTTC,CASNYGGRLDNEQFF
TRBJ2-3,TRBD2,13,TRBV20-1,many,TGCAGTGCTAGCGGGGACTACACAGATACGCAGTATTTT,CSASGDYTDTQYF
TRBJ2-7,TRBD1,16,TRBV7-8,few,TGTGCCAGCGCTCAGCTCACAGGGGGCATTATTTACGAGCAGTACTTC,CASAQLTGGIIYEQYF
TRBJ1-1,-,12,TRBV7-9,-,TGTGCCAGCGGCAGCATGAACACTGAAGCTTTCTTT,CASGSMNTEAFF
TRBJ2-3,TRBD2,17,TRBV7-2,-,TGTGCCAGCAGACCCGGACTAGCGGGGGGGCTCGCAGATACGCAGTATTTT,CASRPGLAGGLADTQYF
TRBJ2-2,-,14,TRBV5-1,-,TGCGCCAGCAGCTTGAGGACGGACGGCGGGGAGCTGTTTTTT,CASSLRTDGGELFF
TRBJ2-1,-,12,TRBV27,-,TGTGCCAGCAGTTTCAACAGGGTAGAGCAGTTCTTC,CASSFNRVEQFF
TRBJ2-7,-,14,TRBV4-3,few,TGCGCCAGCAGCCAAGATTGGGGCAGCCACGAGCAGTACTTC,CASSQDWGSHEQYF
TRBJ1-1,-,15,TRBV13,many,TGTGCCAGCAGCCTAAGAGGGGCCTGGGGGACTGAAGCTTTCTTT,CASSLRGAWGTEAFF
TRBJ2-1,-,15,TRBV12-3/TRBV12-4,many,TGTGCCAGCAGTTCCCGGGACACCGACCACGATGAGCAGTTCTTC,CASSSRDTDHDEQFF
TRBJ2-5,-,14,TRBV5-6,many,TGTGCCAGCAGCTTGGACGAGGGGACACAGACCCAGTACTTC,CASSLDEGTQTQYF
TRBJ2-1,-,13,TRBV20-1,many,TGCAGTTTCCCCATGGCCAGGGCCAATGAGCAGTTCTTC,CSFPMARANEQFF
TRBJ2-4,TRBD2,15,TRBV7-2,-,TGTGCCAGCAGCCCCCTAGCGGGGCTTAAAAACATTCAGTACTTC,CASSPLAGLKNIQYF
TRBJ1-1,-,13,TRBV7-2,-,TGTGCCAGCAGCCCCCTGCAATGGGCTGAAGCTTTCTTT,CASSPLQWAEAFF
TRBJ2-3,TRBD1,15,TRBV6-5,many,TGTGCCAGCAGTTACTCGGGACAGGGTGAAGATACGCAGTATTTT,CASSYSGQGEDTQYF
TRBJ2-5,-,14,TRBV12-3/TRBV12-4,few,TGTGCCAGCAGTAGACAAAGGATCAAAGAGACCCAGTACTTC,CASSRQRIKETQYF
TRBJ1-1,-,12,TRBV5-6,many,TGTGCCAGCAGGTTACTGAACACTGAAGCTTTCTTT,CASRLLNTEAFF
TRBJ2-5,-,13,TRBV6-4,few,TGTGCCAGCAGTGACTCAACAGGCCCGACCCAGTACTTC,CASSDSTGPTQYF
TRBJ2-5,-,14,TRBV7-2,-,TGTGCCAGCAGCTTTAAGATGAGCCAAGAGACCCAGTACTTC,CASSFKMSQETQYF
TRBJ1-5,-,13,TRBV20-1,few,TGCAGTGCTCAATGGCGCGGCAATCAGCCCCAGCATTTT,CSAQWRGNQPQHF
TRBJ1-4,TRBD1,14,TRBV15,many,TGTGCCACCAGAGGACAGGGGGCTTATGAAAAACTGTTTTTT,CATRGQGAYEKLFF
TRBJ2-3,-,14,TRBV24-1,-,TGTGCCACCAGTGGCGGGGACCCCACAGATACGCAGTATTTT,CATSGGDPTDTQYF
TRBJ2-7,-,15,TRBV21-1,many,TGTGCCAGCAGCACGAGCGGGGTAAGCTCCTACGAGCAGTACTTC,CASSTSGVSSYEQYF
TRBJ2-3,-,14,TRBV20-1,many,TGCAGTGCTGGCGATACTAGAGGCGGGGATACGCAGTATTTT,CSAGDTRGGDTQYF
TRBJ2-1,TRBD2,16,TRBV7-9,-,TGTGCCAGCAGCTCCCCAGCGGGGGGCCTTCCCAATGAGCAGTTCTTC,CASSSPAGGLPNEQFF
TRBJ1-3,-,15,TRBV21-1,-,TGTGCCAGCAGCAAGCAGGGTAGCTCTGGAAACACCATATATTTT,CASSKQGSSGNTIYF
TRBJ2-7,-,13,TRBV24-1,-,TGTGCCACCAGTGATCTCCAGGGTTCCGAGCAGTACTTC,CATSDLQGSEQYF
TRBJ2-1,TRBD2,13,TRBV29-1,many,TGCAGCGTTGAAGGCGGGGGGGACAATGAGCAGTTCTTC,CSVEGGGDNEQFF
TRBJ2-1,-,14,TRBV20-1,few,TGCAGTGCCCATCGAGGGGTCTCCTACAATGAGCAGTTCTTC,CSAHRGVSYNEQFF
TRBJ1-6,-,13,TRBV20-1,few,TGCAGTGCTAGAGCCGTTGGACGTTCACCCCTCCACTTT,CSARAVGRSPLHF
TRBJ1-2,-,12,TRBV20-1,many,TGCAGTGCTAGAGGGGGGGGCCTCACCTACACCTTC,CSARGGGLTYTF
TRBJ2-3,-,15,TRBV20-1,few,TGCAGTGCTAGAGCGCCCCCAGCCGCCACAGATACGCAGTATTTT,CSARAPPAATDTQYF
TRBJ2-2,-,16,TRBV12-3/TRBV12-4,many,TGTGCCAGCAGTCAGAAGGGTGGGAGAGTCGTCGGGGAGCTGTTTTTT,CASSQKGGRVVGELFF
TRBJ2-1,TRBD2,13,TRBV6-6,-,TGTGCCACCGGGACTAGCGACTACAATGAGCAGTTCTTC,CATGTSDYNEQFF
TRBJ2-5,-,15,TRBV7-2,few,TGTGCCAGCAGCACCTCTCATTACGGGGGAGAGACCCAGTACTTC,CASSTSHYGGETQYF
TRBJ1-1,-,15,TRBV12-3/TRBV12-4,few,TGTGCGAGCGGGGGGCGAGAGTCCATGGACACTGAAGCTTTCTTT,CASGGRESMDTEAFF
TRBJ2-7,-,14,TRBV6-1,-,TGTGCCAGTGACCTACAGCGAGGACCCTACGAGCAGTACTTC,CASDLQRGPYEQYF
TRBJ2-3,-,14,TRBV20-1,many,TGCAGTGCTAGACCGCCCGTTAGCACAGATACGCAGTATTTT,CSARPPVSTDTQYF
TRBJ1-2,-,12,TRBV28,few,TGTGCCAGCAGCCTTATCGACTATGGCTACACCTTC,CASSLIDYGYTF
TRBJ1-4,-,13,TRBV2,few,TGTGCCAGCAGGGGGACGGCGAATGAAAAACTGTTTTTT,CASRGTANEKLFF
TRBJ1-2,-,14,TRBV15,few,TGTGCCACCAGCAGTGATGTCAGCTGGTATGGCTACACCTTC,CATSSDVSWYGYTF
TRBJ2-1,TRBD2,16,TRBV28,-,TGTGCCAGCAGCGTCCTAGGGACTAGTCCTCCCAATGAGCAGTTCTTC,CASSVLGTSPPNEQFF